The 18 T cell receptor beta chains below come from one sample, sequenced in a study of technical replicates of blood from a handful of donors. This table comes from immunoSEQ multiplex PCR, and its TCRdb copy is limited to in-frame clones, with some not included. The top ten hold over 0.35% of the sample, which has tens of thousands of clones, around 90% seen once. The specimen was T cells isolated from PBMCs. These receptors all stem from a human donor in good health.

The V gene is TRBV5-4, the J gene TRBJ2-3; D is unresolved. V lost 0 bases, J lost 0 bases, and 8 bases lay in between. Germline CDR1 is SGHNT and CDR2 is YYREEE (reference sequence). The CDR3 is 15 residues long. CDR3 loop: CASSLALSSTDTQYF. For the CDR3, the DNA is TGTGCCAGCAGCTTGGCCCTGTCTAGCACAGATACGCAGTATTTT. Based on the CDR3 plus reference TRBV5-4 and TRBJ2-3, the full variable domain is ETGVTQSPTHLIKTRGQQVTLRCSSQSGHNTVSWYQQALGQGPQFIFQYYREEENGRGNFPPRFSGLQFPNYSSELNVNALELDDSALYLCASSLALSSTDTQYFGPGTRLTVL.

This chain links TRBV28 with TRBJ1-5, with 8 bases that match TRBD1. This CDR3 spans 14 amino acids. Germline loops: CDR1 MDHEN, CDR2 SYDVKM. The ends lost 5 bases at V and 5 bases at J; junction bases unmatched: 5. The CDR3 spells CASSPGQGHQPQHF. In DNA form, the CDR3 reads TGTGCCAGCAGTCCCGGACAGGGTCATCAGCCCCAGCATTTT.

CDR3 residues: CAIRQGNYGYTF. Written as DNA, the CDR3 is TGTGCCATCAGACAGGGTAACTATGGCTACACCTTC. This chain joins TRBV6-5 and TRBJ1-2; 7 bases match TRBD1. This CDR3 has 12 amino acids. Germline CDR1 is MNHEY and CDR2 is SVGAGI. Trimming at V came to 10 bases and at J to 1 base, leaving 3 bases not matched to a gene.

The chain recombines TRBV5-6 with TRBJ1-5; 9 bases line up with TRBD1. Germline V gene data show CDR1 as SGHDT and CDR2 as YYEEEE. This CDR3 is 15 amino acids long. J lost 3 bases, V lost 4 bases, and 5 bases had no gene match. Written as DNA, the CDR3 is TGTGCCAGCAGCATGACAGGGGGTACCAATCAGCCCCAGCATTTT. Protein sequence: CASSMTGGTNQPQHF.

The chain links TRBV5-1 to TRBJ2-3; tentative D call: TRBD1 (5 bases). The ends were cut back, 0 bases at V and 0 bases at J, with 17 bases in the middle. CDR1 and CDR2 from the germline V gene are SGHRS and YFSETQ. CDR3 length equals 18 residues. This CDR3 is CASSLASLTESSTDTQYF. Written as DNA, the CDR3 is TGCGCCAGCAGCTTGGCGTCCCTGACAGAGTCTAGCACAGATACGCAGTATTTT.

The chain uses TRBV6-5 and TRBJ1-1; 7 nucleotides align to TRBD1. CDR3 length equals 14 residues. The V and J ends lost 5 bases and 2 bases, in that order; junction bases with no gene match: 5. Looked up from germline, CDR1 is MNHEY and CDR2 is SVGAGI. The CDR3 here is CASSTRGVNTEAFF. The CDR3, as DNA: TGTGCCAGCAGTACCAGGGGGGTTAACACTGAAGCTTTCTTT.

The J gene is TRBJ2-5, the V gene TRBV2, with TRBD2 identical over 9 bases. From germline, CDR1 is SNHLY and CDR2 FYNNEI. The CDR3 loop spans 16 amino acids. Trimming cost V 10 bases and J 5 bases; bases outside gene matches: 17. The CDR3 DNA is TGTGCCACCCTAGGAGCGGGAGGTCCGTCCCGGGAGACCCAGTACTTC. Translation: CATLGAGGPSRETQYF.

This rearrangement joins TRBV28 to TRBJ2-5; 12 bases map to TRBD2. The CDR3 contains 15 residues. The germline V gene encodes CDR1 MDHEN and CDR2 SYDVKM. V lost 6 bases, J lost 4 bases, and 6 bases stayed unmatched. DNA of the CDR3: TGTGCCAGCAGAAGAGGACTAGCGGGGCCAGAGACCCAGTACTTC. It specifies CASRRGLAGPETQYF.

The rearrangement uses TRBV5-1 and TRBJ2-1; unclear D gene. Germline-derived CDR1 and CDR2 are SGHRS and YFSETQ. V was clipped by 1 base and J by 8 bases, with 10 bases between them. The CDR3 is 13 residues long. CDR3 nucleotides: TGCGCCAGCAGCTTGACTAATGGCGATGAGCAGTTCTTC. It yields the protein CASSLTNGDEQFF.

V usage is TRBV5-1 and J usage is TRBJ2-5; no clear D gene. The germline V gene has CDR1 SGHRS and CDR2 YFSETQ. V dropped 3 bases and J dropped 5 bases, with 5 bases sitting between them. This CDR3 contains 11 residues. CDR3 bases: TGCGCCAGCAGCTCTTCGGAGACCCAGTACTTC. It is translated as CASSSSETQYF.

The chain uses TRBV9 and TRBJ2-2; 13 bases align to TRBD2. Germline V gene lookup returns CDR1 SGDLS and CDR2 YYNGEE. CDR3 length: 18 residues. V was clipped by 0 bases and J by 7 bases; unmatched bases: 9. For the CDR3, the DNA is TGTGCCAGCAGCGTAGCCCGTGGACTAGCGGGGGTTGTCGGGGAGCTGTTTTTT. Translated, it gives CASSVARGLAGVVGELFF.

This clone appeared once. The rearrangement joins TRBV10-2 to TRBJ2-2, with D unresolved. Germline-derived CDR1 and CDR2 are WSHSY and SAAADI. The CDR3 length is 12 residues. V lost 4 bases, J lost 5 bases, and 5 bases lay in between. The DNA for the CDR3 is TGCGCCAGCAGTGTGAGGACCGGGGAGCTGTTTTTT. Protein sequence: CASSVRTGELFF.

The CDR3, as DNA: TGTGCCAGCAGGAGATCGGCGGGTTACACCGGGGAGCTGTTTTTT. The encoded protein is CASRRSAGYTGELFF. The rearrangement joins TRBV2 to TRBJ2-2; a possible D gene is TRBD2 (5 bases). Trimming left V 6 bases short and J 3 bases short, with 14 bases between. This CDR3 spans 15 amino acids. CDR1 and CDR2 (germline): SNHLY, FYNNEI.

This chain connects TRBV27 to TRBJ2-1; 8 bases are a match to TRBD2. Per germline, CDR1 MNHEY and CDR2 SMNVEV (reference sequence). The V segment lost 2 bases and the J segment 8 bases; nucleotides outside the gene matches: 5. The CDR3 consists of 14 residues. The CDR3 reads CASSLPGRDYEQFF. The CDR3 DNA reads TGTGCCAGCAGTTTACCCGGGAGGGACTATGAGCAGTTCTTC.

V gene TRBV7-3 combines with J gene TRBJ2-7; D is perhaps TRBD2 (5 bases). V was cut by 1 base and J by 3 bases, with 7 bases left in between. The V gene's germline CDR1 is SGHTA and CDR2 FQGTGA. This CDR3 contains 13 residues. The CDR3 protein is CASSLSGGYEQYF. CDR3 DNA: TGTGCCAGCAGCTTAAGTGGAGGCTACGAGCAGTACTTC.

This chain uses TRBV7-2 with TRBJ2-3; D unclear. This CDR3 region has 12 residues. The V gene's germline CDR1 is SGHTA and CDR2 FQGNSA. Trimming took 4 bases from V and 1 from J, leaving 3 bases between them. CDR3 protein: CASSSGTDTQYF. The DNA of the CDR3 is TGTGCCAGCAGCTCCGGCACAGATACGCAGTATTTT.

This chain connects TRBV6-6 to TRBJ2-7, with D possibly matching TRBD1 (5 bases). CDR3 length: 13 residues. The ends were cut back, 5 bases at V and 3 bases at J, with 11 bases in the middle. Germline assignment: CDR1 MNHNY and CDR2 SVGAGI (reference sequence). CDR3 sequence: CASSRQKIYEQYF. DNA for the CDR3: TGTGCCAGCAGTCGACAGAAAATCTACGAGCAGTACTTC.

The chain joins TRBV4-2 to TRBJ2-3, with 14 bases aligning to TRBD2. CDR1 is LGHNA and CDR2 is YNFKEQ in the germline V gene. The V segment lost 1 base and the J segment 0 bases; nucleotides outside the gene matches: 9. The CDR3 extends over 20 amino acids. The CDR3 region is CASSQVAGLAGGTSTDTQYF. The DNA for the CDR3 is TGTGCCAGCAGCCAAGTCGCCGGACTAGCGGGAGGAACTAGCACAGATACGCAGTATTTT.